A selection of T cell receptor beta chains follows, all from one sample in a study of blood T cell repertoires in COVID-19. Profiling relied on immunoSEQ multiplex PCR, and the TCRdb table lists in-frame clones only, not all of them. The sample yields fewer than 100,000 clones, 75% to 85% seen once. Material: peripheral blood. These receptors were taken from a woman aged 50 to 60 with acute or convalescent COVID-19. The CDR3 runs from the conserved cysteine through the conserved F or W. D genes are given only for firm matches. Not every row has a clone size; where given, it reads once, few, many or a size class.

d_call clone_size j_call v_call cdr3_aa cdr3_nt
- - TRBJ1-2 TRBV11-2 CASSLVTGPRGGYTF TGTGCCAGCAGCTTAGTTACAGGGCCTAGAGGTGGCTACACCTTC
- - TRBJ2-3 TRBV29-1 CSVNLGSTDTQYF TGCAGCGTTAATTTGGGCAGCACAGATACGCAGTATTTT
- - TRBJ1-2 TRBV6-6 CASSYRSADGYTF TGTGCCAGCAGTTACCGTTCGGCGGATGGCTACACCTTC
- - TRBJ1-1 TRBV5-1 CASRTRVPNTEAFF TGCGCCAGCAGAACCCGGGTTCCGAACACTGAAGCTTTCTTT
TRBD2 - TRBJ2-7 TRBV7-9 CASSPGTSGVNYEQYF TGTGCCAGCAGCCCTGGGACTAGCGGGGTTAACTACGAGCAGTACTTC
- few TRBJ1-3 TRBV5-4 CASSLIPERGSGNTIYF TGTGCCAGCAGCCTAATCCCGGAACGCGGCTCTGGAAACACCATATATTTT
- - TRBJ1-1 TRBV4-3 CASSQDQWGTEGGNEAFF TGCGCCAGCAGCCAAGATCAATGGGGGACCGAGGGAGGGAATGAAGCTTTCTTT
- - TRBJ1-1 TRBV6-2/TRBV6-3 CASSLPGDTEAFF TGTGCCAGCAGTCTCCCAGGGGACACTGAAGCTTTCTTT
- - TRBJ2-7 TRBV7-9 CASSLDWGQGNHYEQYF TGTGCCAGCAGCTTAGATTGGGGCCAGGGCAACCACTACGAGCAGTACTTC
TRBD1 - TRBJ1-2 TRBV19 CASSPWTGVRPLYGYTF TGTGCCAGTAGTCCATGGACAGGGGTAAGACCCCTCTATGGCTACACCTTC
TRBD1 - TRBJ1-6 TRBV4-3 CASSQIFLGGTTPASYNSPLHF TGCGCCAGCAGCCAGATATTCTTAGGGGGCACGACTCCTGCCTCCTATAATTCACCCCTCCACTTT
- once TRBJ1-4 TRBV30 CAWSADTNNEKLFF TGTGCCTGGAGTGCCGACACGAATAATGAAAAACTGTTTTTT
TRBD1 - TRBJ2-2 TRBV29-1 CSVTGTGAGELFF TGCAGCGTAACCGGGACAGGGGCCGGGGAGCTGTTTTTT
- - TRBJ2-7 TRBV12-3/TRBV12-4 CASSFYGSYEQYF TGTGCCAGCAGTTTCTACGGGTCCTACGAGCAGTACTTC
TRBD2 - TRBJ2-1 TRBV5-4 CASSWGTSGANEQFF TGTGCCAGCAGTTGGGGGACTAGCGGGGCCAATGAGCAGTTCTTC
TRBD1 - TRBJ2-7 TRBV28 CASKLGGPSYEQYF TGTGCCAGCAAATTAGGGGGCCCTTCCTACGAGCAGTACTTC
- - TRBJ2-1 TRBV3-1/TRBV3-2 CASSQDWSGRILSYNEQFF TGTGCCAGCAGCCAAGATTGGAGTGGGAGGATCCTCTCCTACAATGAGCAGTTCTTC
- - TRBJ1-2 TRBV6-2/TRBV6-3 CASSLGGGYTF TGTGCCAGCAGTCTCGGGGGAGGCTACACCTTC
TRBD1 - TRBJ1-3 TRBV3-1/TRBV3-2 CASTRGQGSGNTIYF TGTGCCAGCACCCGAGGACAGGGCTCTGGAAACACCATATATTTT
TRBD2 - TRBJ2-3 TRBV5-4 CASSLVRRGSSDTQYF TGTGCCAGCAGCTTGGTTAGGCGGGGGTCGTCAGATACGCAGTATTTT
- few TRBJ1-2 TRBV27 CASSLGQGYGYTF TGTGCCAGCAGTTTAGGCCAGGGATATGGCTACACCTTC
TRBD1 medium-sized TRBJ1-5 TRBV18 CASSRDRGGNQPQHF TGTGCCAGCTCCCGGGACAGGGGGGGCAATCAGCCCCAGCATTTT
- - TRBJ2-5 TRBV24-1 CATSDGPSGSRETQYF TGTGCCACCAGTGATGGACCTAGTGGGAGTCGAGAGACCCAGTACTTC
TRBD2 - TRBJ2-6 TRBV5-1 CASRGGTRSGANVLTF TGCGCCAGTCGGGGGGGGACCCGCTCTGGGGCCAACGTCCTGACTTTC
TRBD1 once TRBJ2-7 TRBV7-2 CASSLRGPRAGPGTEQYF TGTGCCAGCAGCTTAAGGGGGCCCCGTGCCGGCCCGGGCACCGAGCAGTACTTC
TRBD1 - TRBJ1-2 TRBV19 CATQGAYGYTF TGTGCCACTCAGGGGGCTTATGGCTACACCTTC
TRBD1 - TRBJ1-6 TRBV18 CASSPGGQGRNSPLHF TGTGCCAGCTCACCGGGAGGACAGGGGAGAAATTCACCCCTCCACTTT
TRBD1 - TRBJ1-2 TRBV7-2 CASRPGQVAGYTF TGTGCCAGCAGACCCGGACAGGTAGCTGGCTACACCTTC
TRBD2 - TRBJ2-1 TRBV5-6 CASRGRASGMSYNEQFF TGTGCCAGCCGCGGGAGGGCTAGTGGGATGTCCTACAATGAGCAGTTCTTC
- - TRBJ1-2 TRBV27 CASSPTILGGYTF TGTGCCAGCAGTCCCACTATACTCGGCGGCTACACCTTC
TRBD2 once TRBJ2-1 TRBV5-1 CASSNGGSGNEQFF TGCGCCAGCAGCAACGGCGGGAGTGGAAATGAGCAGTTCTTC
- - TRBJ2-2 TRBV19 CASSSGGTGELFF TGTGCCAGTAGTTCAGGGGGGACCGGGGAGCTGTTTTTT
- - TRBJ1-1 TRBV5-1 CASRGAGNTEAFF TGCGCCAGCCGAGGGGCGGGAAACACTGAAGCTTTCTTT
TRBD1 - TRBJ1-2 TRBV6-5 CASSYSQGGYGYTF TGTGCCAGCAGTTACTCGCAGGGGGGCTATGGCTACACCTTC
- - TRBJ2-7 TRBV15 CATSSTPGSSYEQYF TGTGCCACCAGCAGTACACCGGGGAGCTCCTACGAGCAGTACTTC
- - TRBJ2-5 TRBV18 CASSPWASRGTQYF TGTGCCAGCTCACCATGGGCCTCTCGGGGGACCCAGTACTTC
TRBD1 - TRBJ1-2 TRBV6-5 CASSPDRDNYGYTF TGTGCCAGCAGCCCCGACAGGGATAACTATGGCTACACCTTC
- - TRBJ2-7 TRBV12-2 CASRLKGTEYEQYF TGTGCAAGTCGCTTAAAGGGGACTGAGTACGAGCAGTACTTC
TRBD2 - TRBJ2-1 TRBV9 CASSVGVTSGNEQFF TGTGCCAGCAGCGTAGGGGTGACTAGCGGTAATGAGCAGTTCTTC
TRBD2 once TRBJ2-3 TRBV6-4 CASSDSWRECWWGPDTQYF TGTGCCAGCAGTGACTCTTGGCGGGAGTGTTGGTGGGGACCAGATACGCAGTATTTT
TRBD1 few TRBJ2-2 TRBV5-1 CASSSTGGAYYSGELFF TGCGCCAGCAGCTCGACAGGGGGCGCCTATTATTCGGGGGAGCTGTTTTTT